Below are 3 T cell receptor beta chains sequenced from a single sample in a study of ipilimumab plus nivolumab after autologous stem cell transplantation. Assay used: immunoSEQ multiplex PCR; TCRdb lists only in-frame clones, some missing. Of over 75,000 clones listed, 83% were seen once; the top ten hold roughly 2.2%. The starting material was PBMCs, obtained in a trial of ipilimumab plus nivolumab as post-transplant consolidation. The receptors come from a male donor with diffuse large B-cell lymphoma.

This chain links TRBV5-4 with TRBJ1-2, with 7 bases aligning to TRBD1. J was trimmed by 4 bases and V by 3 bases; bases with no gene match: 9. From germline, CDR1 is SGHNT and CDR2 YYREEE (reference sequence). The CDR3 length is 15 residues. The CDR3 loop is CASSSPRGTLYGYTF. The CDR3 region has the DNA TGTGCCAGCAGCTCCCCCAGGGGGACACTCTATGGCTACACCTTC.

This rearrangement joins TRBV29-1 to TRBJ1-2, with unresolved D. Per germline, CDR1 SQVTM and CDR2 ANQGSEA. V was pared by 6 bases and J by 5 bases, with 19 bases between. The CDR3 totals 14 residues. The CDR3 protein is CSVPAGSEMYGYTF. In DNA form, the CDR3 reads TGCAGCGTCCCCGCCGGCAGCGAAATGTATGGCTACACCTTC.

This clone was seen just once. The V gene is TRBV7-6, the J gene TRBJ2-5, with D possibly TRBD2 on 6 matching bases. Germline V CDR1 and CDR2: SGHVS, FNYEAQ. The V end was cut by 2 bases, the J end by 5 bases, with 15 bases between. The CDR3 totals 15 residues. CDR3 DNA sequence: TGTGCCAGCAGCTTAAGTAGGAGGGCGGGCGAGACCCAGTACTTC. Translating gives CASSLSRRAGETQYF.